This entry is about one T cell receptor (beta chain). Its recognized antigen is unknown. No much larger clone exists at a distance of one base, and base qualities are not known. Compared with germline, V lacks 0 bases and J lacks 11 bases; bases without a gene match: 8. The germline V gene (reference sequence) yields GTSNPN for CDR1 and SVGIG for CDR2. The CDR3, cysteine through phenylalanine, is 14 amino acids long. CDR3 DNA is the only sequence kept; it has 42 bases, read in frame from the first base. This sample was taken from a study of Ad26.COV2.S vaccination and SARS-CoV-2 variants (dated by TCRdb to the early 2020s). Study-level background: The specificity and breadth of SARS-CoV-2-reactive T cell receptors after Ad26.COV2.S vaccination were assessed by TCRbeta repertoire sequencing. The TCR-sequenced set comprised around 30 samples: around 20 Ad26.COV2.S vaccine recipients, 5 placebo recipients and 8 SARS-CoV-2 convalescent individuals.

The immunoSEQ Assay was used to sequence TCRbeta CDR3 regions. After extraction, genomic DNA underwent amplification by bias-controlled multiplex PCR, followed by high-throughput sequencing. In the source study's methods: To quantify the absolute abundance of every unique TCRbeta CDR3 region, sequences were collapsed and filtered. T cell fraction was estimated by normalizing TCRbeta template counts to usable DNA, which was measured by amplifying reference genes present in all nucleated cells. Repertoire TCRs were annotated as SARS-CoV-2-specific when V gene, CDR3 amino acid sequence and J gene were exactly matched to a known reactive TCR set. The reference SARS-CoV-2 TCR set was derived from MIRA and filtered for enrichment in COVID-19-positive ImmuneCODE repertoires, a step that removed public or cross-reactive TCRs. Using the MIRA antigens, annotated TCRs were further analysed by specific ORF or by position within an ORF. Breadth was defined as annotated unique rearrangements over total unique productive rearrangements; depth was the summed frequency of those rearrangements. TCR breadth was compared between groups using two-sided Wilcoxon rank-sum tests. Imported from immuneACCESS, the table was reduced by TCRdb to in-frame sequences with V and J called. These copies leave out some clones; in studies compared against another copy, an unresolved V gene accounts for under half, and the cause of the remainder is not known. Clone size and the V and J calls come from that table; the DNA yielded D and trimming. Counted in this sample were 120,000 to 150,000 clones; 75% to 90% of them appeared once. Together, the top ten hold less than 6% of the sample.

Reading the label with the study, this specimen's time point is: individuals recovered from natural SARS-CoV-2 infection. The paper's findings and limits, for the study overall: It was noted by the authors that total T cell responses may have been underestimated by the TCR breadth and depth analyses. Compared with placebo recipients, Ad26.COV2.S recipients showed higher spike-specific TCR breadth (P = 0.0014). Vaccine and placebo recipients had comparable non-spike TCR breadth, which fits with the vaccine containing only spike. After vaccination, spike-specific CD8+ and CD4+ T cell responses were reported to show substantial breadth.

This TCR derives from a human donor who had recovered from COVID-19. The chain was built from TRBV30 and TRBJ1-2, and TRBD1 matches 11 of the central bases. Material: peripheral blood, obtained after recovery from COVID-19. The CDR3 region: CAWSVDRGHETYTF. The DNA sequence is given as TGTGCCTGGAGTGTGGACAGGGGGCACGAGACTTACACCTTC.